The 13 T cell receptor beta chains in this list originate from one sample, sequenced in a study of beta chain features in type 1 diabetes. Study conclusions and caveats: There was a moderate but significant shortening of TCRB CDR3s in all four CD4+ subsets of Type 1 diabetes patients.

These TCRs' antigens remain unknown. Reverse transcribing all isolated RNA meant expressed TCRB transcripts were sequenced. The data were produced by immunoSEQ multiplex PCR, yet TCRdb's version contains in-frame clones alone and is incomplete. The sample comprises roughly 150,000 clones, approximately 10% of which are singletons, and roughly 0.7% rests with the top ten. Sequenced: central memory CD4+ T cells from blood. These receptors all stem from a woman aged 25-40 years with type 1 diabetes.

This clone has more than one count but fewer than ten. The chain is built from TRBV28 and TRBJ2-5; 7 bases are shared with TRBD2. After removal of 6 bases from V and 4 bases from J, the junction contained 11 bases not matched to a gene. Per germline, CDR1 MDHEN and CDR2 SYDVKM. CDR3 length: 15 residues. In DNA, the CDR3 is TGTGCCAGCAGCCTAGGACTAGTGGCTGGAGAGACCCAGTACTTC. Residues: CASSLGLVAGETQYF.

V usage is TRBV29-1 and J usage is TRBJ2-2; possible D gene TRBD1, 6 bases. Germline V gene lookup returns CDR1 SQVTM and CDR2 ANQGSEA. CDR3 length: 13 amino acids. V lost 7 bases and J 0 bases, leaving 9 bases between the germline ends. CDR3 DNA sequence: TGCAGCGGCGGACAGACGAACACCGGGGAGCTGTTTTTT. Encoded protein: CSGGQTNTGELFF.

This clone was seen a handful of times. The chain links TRBV5-1 to TRBJ1-5; a possible D gene is TRBD1 (5 bases). The V end was cut by 1 base, the J end by 5 bases, with 13 bases between. Germline assignment: CDR1 SGHRS and CDR2 YFSETQ. The CDR3 length is 15 residues. CDR3 amino acids: CASSLLGRDDQPQHF. In DNA, the CDR3 is TGCGCCAGCAGCTTGCTGGGCAGGGATGATCAGCCCCAGCATTTT.

This clone was counted at least ten times. An end of the junction does not agree with germline; a read error may underlie this. The chain carries TRBV7-9 and TRBJ1-4; TRBD1 matches at 8 bases. The CDR3 is 13 residues long. The germline V gene has CDR1 SEHNR and CDR2 FQNEAQ (reference sequence). The CDR3: CASSLEGTGTLLF. CDR3 nucleotide sequence: TGTGCCAGCAGCTTAGAGGGGACAGGCACCTTGCTCTTT.

This clone was picked up a small number of times. Sequence at one end of the junction differs from germline and may be a read error. The chain recombines TRBV4-1 with TRBJ2-5; 7 bases line up with TRBD1. CDR1 and CDR2 (germline): MGHRA, YSYEKL. CDR3 length: 15 amino acids. The CDR3 DNA follows: TGTGCCAGCAGCCCCGGACAGGACTTCCAAGAGACCCAGTACTTC. As protein: CASSPGQDFQETQYF.

This clone was detected a few times. The V and J genes are TRBV5-1 and TRBJ2-5; D is undetermined. V lost 2 bases, J lost 4 bases, and 9 bases lay in between. Germline CDR1 and CDR2: SGHRS and YFSETQ. The CDR3 sequence is 13 residues long. This CDR3 reads CASSFDTTETQYF. The CDR3 coding sequence is TGCGCCAGCAGCTTCGACACCACAGAGACCCAGTACTTC. Combining the CDR3 with reference TRBV5-1 and TRBJ2-5 gives the whole variable domain KAGVTQTPRYLIKTRGQQVTLSCSPISGHRSVSWYQQTPGQGLQFLFEYFSETQRNKGNFPGRFSGRQFSNSRSEMNVSTLELGDSALYLCASSFDTTETQYFGPGTRLLVL.

This clone was counted only a few times. This chain links TRBV2 with TRBJ2-3; 11 bases align to TRBD2. CDR1 is SNHLY, CDR2 FYNNEI, per germline. The ends lost 5 bases at V and 5 bases at J; junction bases unmatched: 9. CDR3 length: 16 residues. The CDR3 loop reads CASSRRAGLAEDTQYF. CDR3 bases: TGTGCCAGCAGTCGCCGGGCGGGACTAGCGGAAGATACGCAGTATTTT. The full variable domain, completed using reference TRBV2 and TRBJ2-3, is EPEVTQTPSHQVTQMGQEVILRCVPISNHLYFYWYRQILGQKVEFLVSFYNNEISEKSEIFDDQFSVERPDGSNFTLKIRSTKLEDSAMYFCASSRRAGLAEDTQYFGPGTRLTVL.

The sample holds a few counts of this clone. The V and J genes are TRBV10-2 and TRBJ2-1, with a tentative D call TRBD2 (5 bases). The germline gives CDR1 WSHSY, CDR2 SAAADI. The CDR3 totals 15 residues. The ends were cut back, 7 bases at V and 4 bases at J, with 17 bases in the middle. This CDR3 is CASIRPSGTYNEQFF. CDR3 nucleotide sequence: TGCGCCAGCATAAGACCCAGCGGAACTTACAATGAGCAGTTCTTC.

This clone has more than one count but fewer than ten. This chain links TRBV10-3 with TRBJ2-7, with 15 bases fitting TRBD2. Germline CDR1 ENHRY, CDR2 SYGVKD. V was pared by 8 bases and J by 6 bases, with 2 bases of the junction left unmatched. The CDR3 is 13 amino acids. The CDR3 reads CAIGLAGGLEQYF. The CDR3 DNA reads TGTGCCATCGGACTAGCGGGGGGGCTCGAGCAGTACTTC.

This clone has only a few counts. The chain couples TRBV7-6 to TRBJ1-1; a possible D gene is TRBD1 (6 bases). The CDR3 has 13 amino acids. Deletions cut 4 bases from V and 5 bases from J, with 11 bases between. From germline, CDR1 is SGHVS and CDR2 FNYEAQ. DNA of the CDR3: TGTGCCAGCAGCTCGACCGGGACAACTGAAGCTTTCTTT. Amino acids: CASSSTGTTEAFF.

This clone turned up a few times. The V gene is TRBV5-1, the J gene TRBJ2-4; perhaps TRBD2 as D (6 bases). The germline V gene has CDR1 SGHRS and CDR2 YFSETQ. The germline V and J ends were trimmed by 7 bases and 1 base, with 12 bases remaining between them. The CDR3 contains 14 residues. CDR3 amino acids: CASYPEGAKNIQYF. The CDR3 DNA follows: TGCGCCAGCTACCCGGAGGGGGCCAAAAACATTCAGTACTTC.

This clone was detected only a few times. The J gene is TRBJ2-7, the V gene TRBV5-1, with TRBD1 matching over 7 bases. The V segment lost 4 bases and the J segment 0 bases; nucleotides outside the gene matches: 7. CDR1 and CDR2 (germline): SGHRS, YFSETQ. CDR3 length: 15 residues. The CDR3 here is CASSTIPGGSYEQYF. In DNA form, the CDR3 reads TGCGCCAGCAGCACAATACCAGGGGGCTCCTACGAGCAGTACTTC.

CDR3 amino acids: CASSLYNEQFF. Here the CDR3 DNA reads TGTGCCAGCAGCCTATACAATGAGCAGTTCTTC. The chain employs TRBV9 and TRBJ2-1, with D hard to call. Deletions cut 4 bases from V and 4 bases from J, with 3 bases between. Germline lookup yields CDR1 SGDLS and CDR2 YYNGEE. The CDR3 runs to 11 residues.